This is a list of T cell receptor beta chains from one sample in a study of blood T cell repertoires in COVID-19. Profiling relied on immunoSEQ multiplex PCR, and the TCRdb table lists in-frame clones only, not all of them. The sample lists roughly 20,000 clones, around 90% occurring once. The sample comprised peripheral blood. The receptor source for this set is a human donor with active COVID-19. The donor label of this sample is uncertain. Both conserved end residues are part of each CDR3. D genes are given only for firm matches. For some rows the clone size is stated as once, few or many, or as a class when expanded; others skip it.

CDR3 protein: CASSGPGNEQFF
CDR3 DNA: TGTGCCAGCAGCGGCCCGGGGAATGAGCAGTTCTTC
D gene: -
V gene: TRBV9
J gene: TRBJ2-1
clone size: -

CDR3 protein: CASTLQEGYGYTF
CDR3 DNA: TGTGCCAGCACCTTACAGGAAGGCTATGGCTACACCTTC
D gene: -
V gene: TRBV28
J gene: TRBJ1-2
clone size: -

CDR3 protein: CARSLAGGRRGNQPQHF
CDR3 DNA: TGTGCCAGAAGCTTGGCAGGAGGGCGGCGGGGCAATCAGCCCCAGCATTTT
D gene: -
V gene: TRBV5-3
J gene: TRBJ1-5
clone size: -

CDR3 protein: CASSLGQGAQFF
CDR3 DNA: TGTGCCAGCAGCTTAGGCCAGGGGGCCCAGTTCTTC
D gene: TRBD1
V gene: TRBV11-1
J gene: TRBJ2-1
clone size: once

CDR3 protein: CASSSREYEQYF
CDR3 DNA: TGTGCCAGCAGCAGTAGGGAGTACGAGCAGTACTTC
D gene: -
V gene: TRBV7-6
J gene: TRBJ2-7
clone size: -

CDR3 protein: CAWKSRGNQPQHF
CDR3 DNA: TGTGCCTGGAAAAGTAGGGGGAATCAGCCCCAGCATTTT
D gene: -
V gene: TRBV30
J gene: TRBJ1-5
clone size: -

CDR3 protein: CASSFNRGIYEKLFF
CDR3 DNA: TGTGCCAGCAGTTTCAACAGGGGGATATACGAAAAACTGTTTTTT
D gene: TRBD1
V gene: TRBV28
J gene: TRBJ1-4
clone size: -

CDR3 protein: CASSPRDRGQGDTQYF
CDR3 DNA: TGTGCCAGCAGCCCCCGGGACAGGGGGCAGGGAGATACGCAGTATTTT
D gene: TRBD1
V gene: TRBV6-6
J gene: TRBJ2-3
clone size: -

CDR3 protein: CASTRALPTGGELFF
CDR3 DNA: TGTGCCAGTACGAGGGCTCTGCCAACTGGAGGGGAGCTGTTTTTT
D gene: -
V gene: TRBV19
J gene: TRBJ2-2
clone size: -

CDR3 protein: CASSKGERKETQYF
CDR3 DNA: TGTGCCAGCAGTAAGGGGGAGCGGAAAGAGACCCAGTACTTC
D gene: -
V gene: TRBV2
J gene: TRBJ2-5
clone size: -

CDR3 protein: CASSLAGTVYEQYF
CDR3 DNA: TGTGCCAGCAGTTTAGCCGGGACAGTATACGAGCAGTACTTC
D gene: TRBD1
V gene: TRBV28
J gene: TRBJ2-7
clone size: -

CDR3 protein: CASSPGQGVTGANVLTF
CDR3 DNA: TGCGCCAGCAGCCCCGGACAGGGGGTAACTGGGGCCAACGTCCTGACTTTC
D gene: TRBD1
V gene: TRBV5-1
J gene: TRBJ2-6
clone size: -

CDR3 protein: CASSLATSTDTQYF
CDR3 DNA: TGCGCCAGCAGCTTGGCCACTAGCACAGATACGCAGTATTTT
D gene: -
V gene: TRBV5-1
J gene: TRBJ2-3
clone size: -

CDR3 protein: CASIEGRNYNEQFF
CDR3 DNA: TGTGCCAGCATTGAGGGGAGAAACTACAATGAGCAGTTCTTC
D gene: -
V gene: TRBV2
J gene: TRBJ2-1
clone size: once

CDR3 protein: CASSAGLAGVYEQFF
CDR3 DNA: TGTGCCAGCAGCGCGGGACTAGCGGGAGTTTATGAGCAGTTCTTC
D gene: TRBD2
V gene: TRBV9
J gene: TRBJ2-1
clone size: -

CDR3 protein: CASSLDRGSPLHF
CDR3 DNA: TGTGCCAGCAGCTTGGACAGGGGTTCACCCCTCCACTTT
D gene: TRBD1
V gene: TRBV7-6
J gene: TRBJ1-6
clone size: -

CDR3 protein: CASSPPPFTGELFF
CDR3 DNA: TGTGCCAGCAGCCCCCCCCCGTTTACCGGGGAGCTGTTTTTT
D gene: -
V gene: TRBV7-2
J gene: TRBJ2-2
clone size: -

CDR3 protein: CASSQNSLPGGGKTQYF
CDR3 DNA: TGTGCCAGCAGTCAGAACAGCCTACCCGGGGGGGGAAAGACCCAGTACTTC
D gene: TRBD2
V gene: TRBV6-6
J gene: TRBJ2-5
clone size: once

CDR3 protein: CASSYLAGKGIPYEQYF
CDR3 DNA: TGTGCCAGCAGTTACCTAGCGGGGAAGGGTATCCCCTACGAGCAGTACTTC
D gene: TRBD2
V gene: TRBV6-9
J gene: TRBJ2-7
clone size: -

CDR3 protein: CASSLAVLGTGDIQYF
CDR3 DNA: TGTGCCAGCAGTTTAGCAGTTTTGGGGACAGGGGACATTCAGTACTTC
D gene: TRBD1
V gene: TRBV28
J gene: TRBJ2-4
clone size: -

CDR3 protein: CASSLGEVGGSQLSYTQYF
CDR3 DNA: TGTGCCAGCAGCCTGGGGGAGGTTGGGGGGAGTCAATTGAGCTATACGCAGTATTTT
D gene: -
V gene: TRBV4-2
J gene: TRBJ2-3
clone size: -

CDR3 protein: CASSTTRMGSSYNEQFF
CDR3 DNA: TGTGCCAGCAGCACGACTAGGATGGGTAGCTCCTACAATGAGCAGTTCTTC
D gene: -
V gene: TRBV11-2
J gene: TRBJ2-1
clone size: -

CDR3 protein: CASSSQDYQETQYF
CDR3 DNA: TGTGCCAGCAGCTCCCAGGACTACCAAGAGACCCAGTACTTC
D gene: -
V gene: TRBV5-5
J gene: TRBJ2-5
clone size: -

CDR3 protein: CASINRADEQFF
CDR3 DNA: TGTGCCAGCATCAACAGGGCCGATGAGCAGTTCTTC
D gene: -
V gene: TRBV5-5
J gene: TRBJ2-1
clone size: -

CDR3 protein: CATSDGGVGEQYF
CDR3 DNA: TGTGCCACCAGTGATGGAGGGGTCGGGGAGCAGTACTTC
D gene: -
V gene: TRBV24-1
J gene: TRBJ2-7
clone size: -

CDR3 protein: CATGTRDQETQYF
CDR3 DNA: TGTGCCACGGGGACAAGGGATCAAGAGACCCAGTACTTC
D gene: -
V gene: TRBV19
J gene: TRBJ2-5
clone size: medium-sized

CDR3 protein: CASSLTGTGGIGANVLTF
CDR3 DNA: TGTGCCAGCAGTCTAACCGGGACAGGGGGCATTGGGGCCAACGTCCTGACTTTC
D gene: TRBD1
V gene: TRBV27
J gene: TRBJ2-6
clone size: -

CDR3 protein: CASSYLQDSYEQYF
CDR3 DNA: TGTGCCAGCAGTTACCTCCAGGACAGTTACGAGCAGTACTTC
D gene: -
V gene: TRBV6-6
J gene: TRBJ2-7
clone size: -

CDR3 protein: CASGLAGVVGELFF
CDR3 DNA: TGTGCCAGCGGACTAGCGGGAGTTGTCGGGGAGCTGTTTTTT
D gene: TRBD2
V gene: TRBV10-3
J gene: TRBJ2-2
clone size: -

CDR3 protein: CASSRQTSGGVTDTQYF
CDR3 DNA: TGCGCCAGCAGCCGCCAGACTAGCGGGGGGGTGACAGATACGCAGTATTTT
D gene: TRBD2
V gene: TRBV4-3
J gene: TRBJ2-3
clone size: -

CDR3 protein: CASSVWSSGSNTQYF
CDR3 DNA: TGCGCCAGCAGCGTATGGTCGAGCGGGAGTAATACGCAGTATTTT
D gene: TRBD2
V gene: TRBV5-1
J gene: TRBJ2-3
clone size: -

CDR3 protein: CASSLYGSASNTGELFF
CDR3 DNA: TGTGCCAGCAGCTTATATGGTAGCGCCTCGAACACCGGGGAGCTGTTTTTT
D gene: -
V gene: TRBV7-6
J gene: TRBJ2-2
clone size: -

CDR3 protein: CASSSYAGSEQFF
CDR3 DNA: TGTGCCAGCAGCTCTTACGCGGGATCTGAGCAGTTCTTC
D gene: -
V gene: TRBV7-6
J gene: TRBJ2-1
clone size: -

CDR3 protein: CATSREGASGRAMFF
CDR3 DNA: TGTGCCACCAGCAGAGAGGGGGCTAGCGGGAGGGCGATGTTCTTC
D gene: TRBD2
V gene: TRBV15
J gene: TRBJ2-1
clone size: few

CDR3 protein: CASSLAADNEQFF
CDR3 DNA: TGTGCCAGCAGCTTAGCGGCAGACAATGAGCAGTTCTTC
D gene: -
V gene: TRBV7-2
J gene: TRBJ2-1
clone size: -

CDR3 protein: CASSFSTSGNNEQFF
CDR3 DNA: TGTGCCAGCAGCTTTTCTACTAGCGGGAACAATGAGCAGTTCTTC
D gene: TRBD2
V gene: TRBV7-3
J gene: TRBJ2-1
clone size: -

CDR3 protein: CASSSSGTGYQPQHF
CDR3 DNA: TGTGCCAGCAGTTCGTCCGGGACAGGCTATCAGCCCCAGCATTTT
D gene: TRBD1
V gene: TRBV28
J gene: TRBJ1-5
clone size: -

CDR3 protein: CASSLSRTGDYGYTF
CDR3 DNA: TGCGCCAGCAGCCTTTCTCGGACAGGGGACTATGGCTACACCTTC
D gene: TRBD1
V gene: TRBV4-1
J gene: TRBJ1-2
clone size: -

CDR3 protein: CASSVGGFNDEQYF
CDR3 DNA: TGTGCCAGCAGCGTAGGGGGCTTTAACGACGAGCAGTACTTC
D gene: -
V gene: TRBV9
J gene: TRBJ2-7
clone size: -

CDR3 protein: CSALRGRPYEQYF
CDR3 DNA: TGCAGCGCGCTCAGGGGCCGCCCCTACGAGCAGTACTTC
D gene: -
V gene: TRBV29-1
J gene: TRBJ2-7
clone size: -

CDR3 protein: CASSLAGGETQYF
CDR3 DNA: TGTGCTAGCAGCTTAGCAGGGGGAGAGACCCAGTACTTC
D gene: TRBD1
V gene: TRBV7-7
J gene: TRBJ2-5
clone size: -

CDR3 protein: CASSEPPGGRLAKNIQYF
CDR3 DNA: TGCGCCAGCAGTGAGCCGCCGGGGGGGCGACTAGCCAAAAACATTCAGTACTTC
D gene: TRBD2
V gene: TRBV10-1
J gene: TRBJ2-4
clone size: -

CDR3 protein: CASSVDGTGGAEEQYF
CDR3 DNA: TGTGCCAGCAGCGTAGATGGGACAGGGGGCGCGGAGGAGCAGTACTTC
D gene: TRBD1
V gene: TRBV9
J gene: TRBJ2-7
clone size: few

CDR3 protein: CASSLGSALYTDTQYF
CDR3 DNA: TGTGCCAGCAGCTTAGGTAGCGCCTTATACACAGATACGCAGTATTTT
D gene: -
V gene: TRBV11-3
J gene: TRBJ2-3
clone size: -

CDR3 protein: CASSPGQGLWTGELFF
CDR3 DNA: TGTGCCAGCAGCCCGGGGCAGGGGTTATGGACCGGGGAGCTGTTTTTT
D gene: -
V gene: TRBV27
J gene: TRBJ2-2
clone size: -

CDR3 protein: CASSLSSNSGNTIYF
CDR3 DNA: TGTGCCAGCAGCTTGAGCTCGAACTCTGGAAACACCATATATTTT
D gene: -
V gene: TRBV7-6
J gene: TRBJ1-3
clone size: few

CDR3 protein: CASSPREGGNTEAFF
CDR3 DNA: TGCGCCAGCAGCCCACGTGAGGGCGGGAACACTGAAGCTTTCTTT
D gene: -
V gene: TRBV5-1
J gene: TRBJ1-1
clone size: -

CDR3 protein: CAWSVSTGRGTGTQYF
CDR3 DNA: TGTGCCTGGAGTGTTTCTACGGGACGCGGGACGGGTACGCAGTATTTT
D gene: -
V gene: TRBV30
J gene: TRBJ2-3
clone size: -